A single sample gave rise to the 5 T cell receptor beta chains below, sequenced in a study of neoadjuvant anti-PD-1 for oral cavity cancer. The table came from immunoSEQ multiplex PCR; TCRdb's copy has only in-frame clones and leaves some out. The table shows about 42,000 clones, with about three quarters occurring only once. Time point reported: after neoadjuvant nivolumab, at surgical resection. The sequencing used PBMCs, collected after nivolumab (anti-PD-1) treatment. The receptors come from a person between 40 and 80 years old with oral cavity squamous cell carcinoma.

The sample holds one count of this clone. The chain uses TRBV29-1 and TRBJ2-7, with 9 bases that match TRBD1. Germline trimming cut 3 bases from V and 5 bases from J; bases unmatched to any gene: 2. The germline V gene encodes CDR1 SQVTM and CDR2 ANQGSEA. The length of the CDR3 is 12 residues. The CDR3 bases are TGCAGCGTTGACGGGGACAGGGACGAGCAGTACTTC. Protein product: CSVDGDRDEQYF.

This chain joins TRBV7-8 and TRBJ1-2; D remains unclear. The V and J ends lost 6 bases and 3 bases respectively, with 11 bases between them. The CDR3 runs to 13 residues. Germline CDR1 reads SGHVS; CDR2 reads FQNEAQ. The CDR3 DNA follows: TGTGCCAGCAGACCAGCCGGGGACTATGGCTACACCTTC. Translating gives CASRPAGDYGYTF.

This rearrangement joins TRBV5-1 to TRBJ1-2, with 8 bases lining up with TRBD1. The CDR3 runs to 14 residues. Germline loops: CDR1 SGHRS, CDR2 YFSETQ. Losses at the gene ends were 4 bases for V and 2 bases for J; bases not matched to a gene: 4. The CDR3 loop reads CASSGAGGNYGYTF. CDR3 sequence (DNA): TGCGCCAGCAGCGGGGCAGGGGGCAACTATGGCTACACCTTC. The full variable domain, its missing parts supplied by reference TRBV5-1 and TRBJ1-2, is KAGVTQTPRYLIKTRGQQVTLSCSPISGHRSVSWYQQTPGQGLQFLFEYFSETQRNKGNFPGRFSGRQFSNSRSEMNVSTLELGDSALYLCASSGAGGNYGYTFGSGTRLTVV.

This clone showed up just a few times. CDR3: CASSQDAGQEETQYF. The CDR3 bases are TGCGCCAGCAGCCAAGATGCAGGACAAGAGGAGACCCAGTACTTC. The chain joins TRBV4-1 to TRBJ2-5; D is perhaps TRBD1 (5 bases). Germline loops: CDR1 MGHRA, CDR2 YSYEKL. The CDR3 contains 15 residues. Trimming took 0 bases from V and 5 from J, leaving 13 bases between them.

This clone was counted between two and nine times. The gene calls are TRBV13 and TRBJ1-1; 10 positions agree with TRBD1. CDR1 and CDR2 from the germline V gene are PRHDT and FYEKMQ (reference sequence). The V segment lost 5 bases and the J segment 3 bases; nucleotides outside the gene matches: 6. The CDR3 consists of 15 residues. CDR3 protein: CASSLGQGLDTEAFF. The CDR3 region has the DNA TGTGCCAGCAGCCTGGGACAGGGGTTAGACACTGAAGCTTTCTTT.